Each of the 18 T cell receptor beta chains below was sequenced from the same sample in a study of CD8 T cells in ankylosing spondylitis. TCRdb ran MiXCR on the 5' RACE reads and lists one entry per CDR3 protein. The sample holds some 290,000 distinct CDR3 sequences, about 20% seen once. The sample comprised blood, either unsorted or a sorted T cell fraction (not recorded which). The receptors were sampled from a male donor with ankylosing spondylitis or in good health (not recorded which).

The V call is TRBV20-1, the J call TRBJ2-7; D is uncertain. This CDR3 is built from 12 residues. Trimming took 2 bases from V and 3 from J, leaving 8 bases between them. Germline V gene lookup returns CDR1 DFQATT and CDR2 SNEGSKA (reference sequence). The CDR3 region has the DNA TGCAGTGCTAGAAGTCCGAACTACGAGCAGTACGTC. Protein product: CSARSPNYEQYV.

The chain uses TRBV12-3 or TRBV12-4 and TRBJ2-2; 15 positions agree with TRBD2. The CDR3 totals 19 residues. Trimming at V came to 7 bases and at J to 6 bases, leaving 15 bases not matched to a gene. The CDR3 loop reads CASTTGLAGGVIRPGELFF. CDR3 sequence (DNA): TGTGCCAGCACCACGGGACTAGCGGGGGGCGTTATACGTCCCGGGGAGCTGTTTTTT.

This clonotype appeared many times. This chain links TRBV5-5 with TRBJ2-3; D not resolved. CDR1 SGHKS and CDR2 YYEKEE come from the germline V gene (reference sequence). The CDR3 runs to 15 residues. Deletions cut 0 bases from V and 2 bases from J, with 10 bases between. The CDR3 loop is CASSLDWRYTDTQYF. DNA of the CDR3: TGTGCCAGCAGCTTGGACTGGAGATACACAGATACGCAGTATTTT.

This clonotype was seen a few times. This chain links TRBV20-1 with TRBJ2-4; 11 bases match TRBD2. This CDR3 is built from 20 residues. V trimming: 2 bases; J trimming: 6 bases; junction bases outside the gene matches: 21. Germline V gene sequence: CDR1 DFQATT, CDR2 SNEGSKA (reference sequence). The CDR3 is CSARRTGGLAGGRHRNIQYF. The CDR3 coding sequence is TGCAGTGCTAGAAGGACGGGGGGTCTAGCGGGGGGCCGTCACAGAAACATTCAGTACTTC.

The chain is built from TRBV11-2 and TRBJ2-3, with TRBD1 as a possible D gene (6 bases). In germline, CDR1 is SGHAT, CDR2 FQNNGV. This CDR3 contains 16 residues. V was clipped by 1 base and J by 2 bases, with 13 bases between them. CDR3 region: CASSLGPTGSTDTQYF. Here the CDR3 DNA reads TGTGCCAGCAGCTTAGGGCCGACAGGTTCCACAGATACGCAGTATTTT. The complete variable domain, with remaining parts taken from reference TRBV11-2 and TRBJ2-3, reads EAGVAQSPRYKIIEKRQSVAFWCNPISGHATLYWYQQILGQGPKLLIQFQNNGVVDDSQLPKDRFSAERLKGVDSTLKIQPAKLEDSAVYLCASSLGPTGSTDTQYFGPGTRLTVL.

The CDR3 coding sequence is TGTGCCAGCAGCCCAATCACTGCCTATTCGGGAGGCTACACCTTC. Amino acids: CASSPITAYSGGYTF. V gene TRBV11-2 combines with J gene TRBJ1-2; no clear D. V lost 5 bases and J 8 bases, leaving 21 bases between the germline ends. Per the germline V gene, CDR1 is SGHAT and CDR2 is FQNNGV. This CDR3 region has 15 residues.

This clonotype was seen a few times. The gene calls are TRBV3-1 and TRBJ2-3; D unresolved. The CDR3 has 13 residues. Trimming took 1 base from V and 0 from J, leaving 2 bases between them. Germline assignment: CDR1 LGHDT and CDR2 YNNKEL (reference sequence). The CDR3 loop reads CASSQASTDTQYF. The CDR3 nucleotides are TGTGCCAGCAGCCAAGCTAGCACAGATACGCAGTATTTT.

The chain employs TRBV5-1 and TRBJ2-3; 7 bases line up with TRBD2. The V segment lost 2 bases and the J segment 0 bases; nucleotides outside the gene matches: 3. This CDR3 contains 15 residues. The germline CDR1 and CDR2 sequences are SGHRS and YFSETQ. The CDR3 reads CASSFGGGSTDTQYF. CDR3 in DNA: TGCGCCAGCAGCTTTGGGGGAGGGAGCACAGATACGCAGTATTTT. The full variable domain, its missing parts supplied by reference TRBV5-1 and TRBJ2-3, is KAGVTQTPRYLIKTRGQQVTLSCSPISGHRSVSWYQQTPGQGLQFLFEYFSETQRNKGNFPGRFSGRQFSNSRSEMNVSTLELGDSALYLCASSFGGGSTDTQYFGPGTRLTVL.

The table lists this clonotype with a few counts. CDR3 region: CASSLASTAGDTQYF. In DNA, the CDR3 is TGCGCCAGCAGCTTGGCTTCTACGGCAGGAGATACGCAGTATTTT. The V gene is TRBV5-1, the J gene TRBJ2-3; D ambiguous. V lost 0 bases and J lost 5, with 13 bases in between. The CDR3 is 15 residues long. The germline V gene has CDR1 SGHRS and CDR2 YFSETQ.

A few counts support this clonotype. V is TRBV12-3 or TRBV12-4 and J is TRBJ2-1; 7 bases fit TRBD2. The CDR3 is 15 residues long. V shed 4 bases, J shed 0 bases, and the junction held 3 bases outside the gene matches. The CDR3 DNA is TGTGCCAGCAGTTCCCTAGCGGACTCCTACAATGAGCAGTTCTTC. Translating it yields CASSSLADSYNEQFF.

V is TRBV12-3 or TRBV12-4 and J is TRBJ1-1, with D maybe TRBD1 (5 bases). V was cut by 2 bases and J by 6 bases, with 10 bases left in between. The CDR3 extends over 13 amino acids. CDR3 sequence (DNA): TGTGCCAGCAGTTTACTCGGGGGAGCTGAAGCTTTCTTT. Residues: CASSLLGGAEAFF.

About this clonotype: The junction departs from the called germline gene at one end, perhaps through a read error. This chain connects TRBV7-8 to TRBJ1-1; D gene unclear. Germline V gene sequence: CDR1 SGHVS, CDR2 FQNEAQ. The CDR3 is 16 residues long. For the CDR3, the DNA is TGTGCCAGCAGCCTAGCGTTTGTTTCTGGGGACACTGAAGCTTTCTTT. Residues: CASSLAFVSGDTEAFF.

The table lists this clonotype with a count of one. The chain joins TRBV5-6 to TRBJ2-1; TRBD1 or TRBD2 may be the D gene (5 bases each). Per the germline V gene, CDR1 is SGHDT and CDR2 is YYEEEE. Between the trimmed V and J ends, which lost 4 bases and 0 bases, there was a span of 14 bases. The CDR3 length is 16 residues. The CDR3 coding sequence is TGTGCCAGCAGCCGGGATGCAGGGAGCTCCTACAATGAGCAGTTCTTC. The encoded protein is CASSRDAGSSYNEQFF. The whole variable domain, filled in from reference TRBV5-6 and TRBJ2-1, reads DAGVTQSPTHLIKTRGQQVTLRCSPKSGHDTVSWYQQALGQGPQFIFQYYEEEERQRGNFPDRFSGHQFPNYSSELNVNALLLGDSALYLCASSRDAGSSYNEQFFGPGTRLTVL.

The CDR3 DNA reads as TGTGCCAGCAGCTCAGGGGTTGGTGGCTACACCTTC. Its translation: CASSSGVGGYTF. V is TRBV12-3 or TRBV12-4 and J is TRBJ1-2; D may be TRBD1 (6 bases). This CDR3 comprises 12 residues. Trimming removed 6 bases from V and 7 bases from J, with 12 bases in between.

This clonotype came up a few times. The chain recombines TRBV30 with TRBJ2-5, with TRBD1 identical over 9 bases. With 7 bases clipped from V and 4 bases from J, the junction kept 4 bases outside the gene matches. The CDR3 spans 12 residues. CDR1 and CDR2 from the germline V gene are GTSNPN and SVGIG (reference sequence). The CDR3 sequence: CASGGQGETQYF. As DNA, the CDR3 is TGTGCCTCGGGGGGACAGGGAGAGACCCAGTACTTC.

CDR3 region: CASSSTTGGARDGIQYF. CDR3 nucleotides: TGCGCCAGCAGCTCAACTACAGGGGGCGCGAGGGACGGCATTCAGTACTTC. V is TRBV5-1 and J is TRBJ2-4, with 9 bases fitting TRBD1. The V gene end was trimmed by 3 bases and the J gene end by 9 bases; junction bases not matched to a gene: 16. CDR3 size: 17 residues. Germline lookup yields CDR1 SGHRS and CDR2 YFSETQ.

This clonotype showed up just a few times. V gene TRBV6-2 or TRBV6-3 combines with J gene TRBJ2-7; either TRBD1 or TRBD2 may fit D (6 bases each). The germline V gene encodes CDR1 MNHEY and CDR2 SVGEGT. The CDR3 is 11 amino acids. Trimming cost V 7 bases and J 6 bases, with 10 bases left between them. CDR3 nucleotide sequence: TGTGCCAGCACACAGGGAGGCGAGCAGTACGTC. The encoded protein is CASTQGGEQYV.

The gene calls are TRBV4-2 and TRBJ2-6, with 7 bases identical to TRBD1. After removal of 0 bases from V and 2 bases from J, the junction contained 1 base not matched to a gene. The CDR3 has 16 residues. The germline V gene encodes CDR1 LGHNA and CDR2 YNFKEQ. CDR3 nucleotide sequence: TGTGCCAGCAGCCAAGAGACAGGGACTGGGGCCAACGTCCTGACTTTC. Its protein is CASSQETGTGANVLTF.